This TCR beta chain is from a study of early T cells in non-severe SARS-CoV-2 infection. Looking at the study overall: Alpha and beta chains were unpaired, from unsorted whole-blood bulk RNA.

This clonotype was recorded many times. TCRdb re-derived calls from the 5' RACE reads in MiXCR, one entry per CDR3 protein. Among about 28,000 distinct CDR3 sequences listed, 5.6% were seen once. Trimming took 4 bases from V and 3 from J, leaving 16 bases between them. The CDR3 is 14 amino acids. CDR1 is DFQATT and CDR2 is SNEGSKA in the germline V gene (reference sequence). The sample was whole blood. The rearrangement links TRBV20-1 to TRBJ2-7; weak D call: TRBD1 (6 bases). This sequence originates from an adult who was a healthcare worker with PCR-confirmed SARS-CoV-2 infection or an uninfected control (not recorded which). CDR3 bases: TGCAGTGCTACCAACGCAGGGGATTTCTACGAGCAGTACTTC. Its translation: CSATNAGDFYEQYF.